A single sample is the source of the 14 T cell receptor beta chains below, sequenced in a study of T cells in narcolepsy. Sequenced by immunoSEQ multiplex PCR; TCRdb stores in-frame clones only, minus some. The table includes 25,000 to 35,000 clones, 75% to 85% detected once. Sequences were obtained from CD45RA- memory CD4+ T cells from PBMCs. The receptors shown here come from a human donor with narcolepsy.

The chain carries TRBV5-4 and TRBJ1-2, with 7 bases fitting TRBD1. In germline, CDR1 is SGHNT, CDR2 YYREEE (reference sequence). The CDR3 has 15 amino acids. J was trimmed by 8 bases and V by 0 bases; bases with no gene match: 10. The DNA of the CDR3 is TGTGCCAGCAGCTTGGGCGGGGAGGGGGCGCTCGGCTACACCTTC. This gives the protein CASSLGGEGALGYTF.

The chain has TRBV6-4 and TRBJ1-1; TRBD1 matches 8 bases. Germline assignment: CDR1 MRHNA and CDR2 SNTAGT. The length of the CDR3 is 15 residues. The junction had 10 bases not matched to a gene; V was cut back by 7 bases and J by 3 bases. This CDR3 reads CASNGQGRSDTEAFF. CDR3 DNA sequence: TGTGCCAGCAACGGACAGGGAAGATCGGACACTGAAGCTTTCTTT.

This clone was seen once. The chain employs TRBV6-1 and TRBJ1-1; D is unclear. Per germline, CDR1 MNHNS and CDR2 SASEGT. V was cut by 0 bases and J by 0 bases, with 5 bases left in between. The CDR3 extends over 14 amino acids. CDR3 coding DNA: TGTGCCAGCAGTGAAGCGCCAGTGAACACTGAAGCTTTCTTT. This gives the protein CASSEAPVNTEAFF.

The chain joins TRBV7-9 to TRBJ2-2, with 7 bases fitting TRBD1. V lost 5 bases, J lost 4 bases, and 7 bases stayed unmatched. This CDR3 spans 15 amino acids. Per germline, CDR1 SEHNR and CDR2 FQNEAQ (reference sequence). The CDR3 protein is CASSIQTGSTGELFF. The CDR3 DNA is TGTGCCAGCAGCATCCAGACAGGGAGCACCGGGGAGCTGTTTTTT.

The rearrangement uses TRBV6-5 and TRBJ1-2; maybe TRBD1 (6 bases). CDR3 length: 14 residues. Germline V gene sequence: CDR1 MNHEY, CDR2 SVGAGI. Trimming took off 5 bases at V and 4 bases at J, with 14 bases between the two ends. The CDR3 reads CASSDLLGGYGYTF. The DNA of the CDR3 is TGTGCCAGCAGTGACCTCCTAGGGGGCTATGGCTACACCTTC.

The genes are TRBV28 and TRBJ1-5; unclear D gene. Trimming removed 4 bases from V and 7 bases from J, with 17 bases in between. Germline V CDR1 and CDR2: MDHEN, SYDVKM. CDR3 length equals 15 residues. CDR3 in amino acids: CASSYPGGDGQPQHF. CDR3 nucleotides: TGTGCCAGCAGTTATCCGGGCGGGGATGGACAGCCCCAGCATTTT.

The gene calls are TRBV29-1 and TRBJ2-7; the D gene is possibly TRBD2 (6 bases). Germline V gene lookup returns CDR1 SQVTM and CDR2 ANQGSEA. Between the trimmed V and J ends, which lost 0 bases and 7 bases, there was a span of 22 bases. The CDR3 contains 16 residues. CDR3 in amino acids: CSVEDRRVGSTREQYF. The CDR3 coding sequence is TGCAGCGTTGAAGATAGGAGGGTGGGATCTACGAGGGAGCAGTACTTC.

The chain combines TRBV6-6 with TRBJ1-2, with D unresolved. Trimming removed 5 bases from V and 4 bases from J, with 8 bases in between. CDR1 is MNHNY, CDR2 SVGAGI, per germline (reference sequence). This CDR3 is 12 amino acids long. The CDR3 DNA follows: TGTGCCAGCAGTCAGAACCGCTATGGCTACACCTTC. This encodes CASSQNRYGYTF.

V and J are TRBV10-1 and TRBJ2-7, with D hard to call. The CDR3 extends over 14 amino acids. CDR1 and CDR2 from the germline V gene are WNHNN and SYGVQD (reference sequence). Trimming removed 6 bases at V and 6 bases at J, with 18 bases between. CDR3 DNA: TGCGCCAGCAGCTTCGGGCCGCCGGTCGGCGAGCAGTACTTC. This encodes CASSFGPPVGEQYF.

This clone has only one observation. This chain joins TRBV30 and TRBJ1-6; D is possibly TRBD1 (6 bases). V lost 0 bases to trimming and J lost 7 bases, with 10 bases between them. The V gene's germline CDR1 is GTSNPN and CDR2 SVGIG (reference sequence). The CDR3 loop spans 14 amino acids. The CDR3 sequence is CAWSVIQGNSPLHF. CDR3 in DNA: TGTGCCTGGAGTGTAATCCAGGGGAATTCACCCCTCCACTTT.

This clone occurred once. This sequence joins TRBV19 and TRBJ1-1, with TRBD1 as a possible D gene (5 bases). The CDR3 runs 15 residues. The V gene lost 3 bases and the J gene lost 0 bases, with 11 bases spanning the gap. The germline V gene encodes CDR1 LNHDA and CDR2 SQIVND (reference sequence). The CDR3 DNA reads TGTGCCAGTAGTATCTTAGGGGCCATGAACACTGAAGCTTTCTTT. This sequence encodes CASSILGAMNTEAFF. The full variable domain, rest sourced from reference TRBV19 and TRBJ1-1, is DGGITQSPKYLFRKEGQNVTLSCEQNLNHDAMYWYRQDPGQGLRLIYYSQIVNDFQKGDIAEGYSVSREKKESFPLTVTSAQKNPTAFYLCASSILGAMNTEAFFGQGTRLTVV.

The chain recombines TRBV2 with TRBJ2-1, with a tentative D call TRBD2 (5 bases). Germline CDR1 and CDR2: SNHLY and FYNNEI. The CDR3 totals 15 residues. V was trimmed by 3 bases and J by 0 bases, leaving 9 bases between them. The CDR3 is CASSDQTTSYNEQFF. CDR3 sequence (DNA): TGTGCCAGCAGTGATCAGACTACCTCCTACAATGAGCAGTTCTTC. Full variable domain (remainder filled in from reference TRBV2 and TRBJ2-1): EPEVTQTPSHQVTQMGQEVILRCVPISNHLYFYWYRQILGQKVEFLVSFYNNEISEKSEIFDDQFSVERPDGSNFTLKIRSTKLEDSAMYFCASSDQTTSYNEQFFGPGTRLTVL.

The CDR3 DNA reads as TGTGCCTGGACAATGATAGCGGGAGGCCAAGAGACCCAGTACTTC. It specifies CAWTMIAGGQETQYF. This chain joins TRBV30 and TRBJ2-5, with 10 positions matching TRBD2. The germline gives CDR1 GTSNPN, CDR2 SVGIG (reference sequence). This CDR3 region has 15 residues. J lost 1 base, V lost 4 bases, and 6 bases had no gene match.

The J gene is TRBJ1-6, the V gene TRBV30, with TRBD1 matching 8 bases. Germline CDR1 GTSNPN, CDR2 SVGIG (reference sequence). V dropped 3 bases and J dropped 7; count of bases not matched to a gene: 11. The CDR3 extends over 16 amino acids. CDR3 region: CAWRLGQGAKNSPLHF. Here the CDR3 DNA reads TGTGCCTGGAGGTTAGGGCAGGGGGCGAAGAATTCACCCCTCCACTTT.